This is a list of T cell receptor beta chains from one sample in a study of tumor-infiltrating lymphocytes in primary liver carcinoma. MiXCR was run by TCRdb on the multiplex PCR reads, yielding one entry per CDR3 protein. The repertoire holds a few hundred thousand distinct CDR3 sequences, with 58% as singletons. Sequenced material: peripheral blood. These receptors originate from a woman in her twenties or thirties with primary liver carcinoma and hepatitis B virus infection. CDR3s include the opening cysteine and the closing phenylalanine or tryptophan. Each record gives: V gene, J gene, clone size, D gene, CDR3 length, CDR3 protein, CDR3 DNA. D genes are given only for firm matches. Expanded clones are given a class, and other clones once, few, many or no size at all.

>TRBV5-4|TRBJ2-2|.|.|16
CPSSLVQGLNTGELFF
TGTCCCAGCAGCTTGGTTCAGGGGCTCAACACCGGGGAGCTGTTTTTT
>TRBV7-9|TRBJ1-2|.|TRBD1|14
CASSLEGQGDGYTF
TGTGCCAGCAGCTTAGAGGGACAGGGGGATGGCTACACCTTC
>TRBV6-5|TRBJ1-4|many|TRBD1|15
CASSPVGGAGEKLFF
TGTGCCAGCAGTCCCGTAGGGGGCGCCGGTGAAAAACTGTTTTTT
>TRBV12-3/TRBV12-4|TRBJ2-4|.|.|13
CASRPERPDIQYF
TGTGCCAGCAGGCCAGAGAGGCCAGACATTCAATACTTC
>TRBV5-6|TRBJ2-5|.|.|15
CASGLVGGIQETQYF
TGTGCCAGCGGCTTGGTAGGGGGTATACAAGAGACCCAGTACTTC
>TRBV6-1|TRBJ2-3|many|TRBD1|15
CASSADRALTDTQYF
TGTGCCAGCAGTGCAGACAGGGCCCTCACAGATACGCAGTATTTT
>TRBV5-1|TRBJ1-1|.|.|13
CASSKDWVTEAFF
TGCGCCAGCAGCAAGGACTGGGTCACTGAAGCTTTCTTT
>TRBV6-6|TRBJ2-3|.|.|14
CASSDRDSTDTQYF
TGTGCCAGCAGTGACCGGGACAGCACAGATACGCAGTATTTT
>TRBV12-3/TRBV12-4|TRBJ1-2|.|.|13
CVSSAQGHYGYAF
TGTGTCAGCAGTGCACAAGGTCACTATGGCTACGCCTTC
>TRBV6-2/TRBV6-3|TRBJ2-7|many|TRBD2|15
CASSPSGRLLVEQYF
TGTGCCAGCAGTCCTAGCGGGAGACTCCTAGTCGAGCAGTACTTC
>TRBV6-5|TRBJ2-3|few|.|16
CAAGPPSGVSTDTQYF
TGTGCCGCCGGCCCCCCGTCAGGGGTTAGCACAGATACGCAGTATTTT
>TRBV7-9|TRBJ1-3|few|.|11
CAAQNGNTIYF
TGTGCCGCTCAAAATGGAAACACCATATATTTT
>TRBV11-2|TRBJ1-1|.|.|13
CTSSFATNTEAFF
TGTACCAGTAGCTTTGCAACGAACACTGAAGCTTTCTTT
>TRBV11-2|TRBJ2-1|.|.|16
CASSSIRDKGRNEQFF
TGTGCCAGTAGCTCGATCCGGGACAAGGGCCGGAATGAGCAGTTCTTC
>TRBV7-8|TRBJ2-5|.|TRBD2|19
CVGSLAFATTSGVKETQYF
TGTGTCGGCAGCCTAGCGTTCGCCACAACTAGCGGGGTTAAAGAGACCCAGTACTTC
>TRBV7-9|TRBJ2-7|.|.|15
CASSPTSDRLYEQYF
TGTGCCAGCAGCCCCACATCAGACAGGCTATACGAGCAGTACTTC
>TRBV11-2|TRBJ2-7|once|TRBD1|16
CAGSSLVWDRGYEQYF
TGTGCCGGCAGCTCACTGGTATGGGACAGGGGGTACGAGCAGTACTTC
>TRBV6-2/TRBV6-3|TRBJ2-7|.|.|12
CASSSLTTGRYF
TGTGCCAGCAGTTCCCTGACTACCGGGCGGTACTTC
>TRBV6-5|TRBJ2-5|.|.|13
CASSFQFGETQYF
TGTGCCAGCAGTTTCCAATTCGGAGAGACCCAGTACTTC
>TRBV6-5|TRBJ1-6|many|.|16
CASSFHPSADNSPLHF
TGTGCCAGCAGTTTCCACCCTTCCGCAGATAATTCACCCCTCCACTTT
>TRBV6-8|TRBJ2-5|many|.|15
CASSYSRGCEETQYF
TGTGCCAGCAGTTACTCGAGAGGCTGTGAAGAGACCCAGTACTTC
>TRBV11-2|TRBJ2-5|many|.|17
CASSLWRARSREETQYF
TGTGCCAGCAGCTTATGGAGGGCCCGTTCGAGGGAAGAGACCCAGTACTTC